The table lists the clone carrying this T cell receptor beta chain with a few counts. Antigen: not known. TCRdb used MiXCR to reprocess the RT-PCR reads, holding one entry per CDR3 protein. Altogether 450,000 to 600,000 distinct CDR3 sequences are present, approximately 7.8% being singletons, with the ten largest covering around 12%. The data derive from a study of response to subunit inactivated influenza vaccine. Study conclusions and caveats: The authors put forward the suggestion that each seasonal influenza vaccination may bring in only a limited number of new T cells.

Trimming at V came to 5 bases and at J to 0 bases, leaving 2 bases not matched to a gene. Germline CDR1 and CDR2: SGHRS and YFSETQ. The CDR3 is made up of 14 amino acids. The sequenced sample was PBMCs from blood, obtained around 25 months after vaccination. This clonotype originated in a man aged 50-75 years who received an inactivated influenza vaccine. The chain carries TRBV5-1 and TRBJ2-3; 8 positions agree with TRBD2. The CDR3 DNA is TGCGCCAGCAGGGCTAGCGGGAGCACAGATACGCAGTATTTT. Its protein product is CASRASGSTDTQYF. The full variable domain, rest sourced from reference TRBV5-1 and TRBJ2-3, is KAGVTQTPRYLIKTRGQQVTLSCSPISGHRSVSWYQQTPGQGLQFLFEYFSETQRNKGNFPGRFSGRQFSNSRSEMNVSTLELGDSALYLCASRASGSTDTQYFGPGTRLTVL.